These 7 T cell receptor beta chains came from one sample sequenced in a study of PD-L1 blockade in urothelial cancer. Clones were sequenced by immunoSEQ multiplex PCR, and TCRdb holds only the in-frame ones, with some missing. The sample consists of approximately 67,000 clones, around 87% of them appearing once. The time point denotes: pretreatment peripheral blood. The sample was PBMCs, taken around atezolizumab (anti-PD-L1) treatment. The receptors come from a man between 60 and 75 years old with urothelial cancer.

The chain couples TRBV6-6 to TRBJ2-7; 7 bases fit TRBD2. In germline, CDR1 is MNHNY, CDR2 SVGAGI (reference sequence). This CDR3 is built from 13 residues. Trimming removed 8 bases from V and 6 bases from J; junction bases left unmatched: 10. DNA of the CDR3: TGTGCCAGCCAGCGGCTAGCGGACATCGAGCAGTACTTC. This gives the protein CASQRLADIEQYF.

The chain couples TRBV11-2 to TRBJ1-5; perhaps TRBD1 as D (5 bases). V was cut by 1 base and J by 6 bases, with 13 bases left in between. CDR3 length equals 15 residues. Germline V gene lookup returns CDR1 SGHAT and CDR2 FQNNGV. CDR3 sequence reads: CASSLGQFMGQPQHF. CDR3 DNA sequence: TGTGCCAGCAGCTTAGGACAGTTTATGGGTCAGCCCCAGCATTTT.

The chain is built from TRBV4-1 and TRBJ1-1; D might be TRBD1 (6 bases). CDR1 is MGHRA and CDR2 is YSYEKL in the germline V gene. Trimming left V 1 base short and J 2 bases short, with 14 bases between. CDR3 size: 16 residues. The chain's CDR3 is CASSQGLAGANTEAFF. In nucleotides, the CDR3 is TGCGCCAGCAGCCAAGGTTTGGCAGGGGCAAACACTGAAGCTTTCTTT.

The chain recombines TRBV11-3 with TRBJ2-2; D is ambiguous. V was pared by 0 bases and J by 5 bases, with 19 bases between. Germline loops: CDR1 SGHNT, CDR2 YENEEA. The CDR3 loop spans 18 amino acids. The CDR3 loop reads CASSLDSQTPRMTGELFF. The CDR3 nucleotides are TGTGCCAGCAGCTTAGATAGTCAAACTCCGCGGATGACCGGGGAGCTGTTTTTT.

This clone is a singleton in its sample. The V call is TRBV18, the J call TRBJ1-5, with D hard to call. This CDR3 is 13 amino acids long. Germline values: CDR1 KGHSH, CDR2 LQKENI. V was cut by 0 bases and J by 7 bases, with 7 bases left in between. As DNA, the CDR3 is TGTGCCAGCTCACCACCTGGAGGGCAGCCCCAGCATTTT. Translating gives CASSPPGGQPQHF.

The rearrangement joins TRBV29-1 to TRBJ1-2; TRBD1 agrees at 8 bases. Unmatched junction bases numbered 13, after V lost 2 bases and J lost 8 bases. This CDR3 is 15 amino acids long. The germline V gene has CDR1 SQVTM and CDR2 ANQGSEA. CDR3 residues: CSVETPGQGARGYTF. CDR3 bases: TGCAGCGTTGAAACCCCAGGGCAGGGGGCGCGAGGCTACACCTTC. The entire variable domain, with the rest obtained from reference TRBV29-1 and TRBJ1-2, is as follows: SAVISQKPSRDICQRGTSLTIQCQVDSQVTMMFWYRQQPGQSLTLIATANQGSEATYESGFVIDKFPISRPNLTFSTLTVSNMSPEDSSIYLCSVETPGQGARGYTFGSGTRLTVV.

Note on this clone: One end of the junction is discordant with germline, which a read error may explain. The chain uses TRBV12-5 and TRBJ2-1; a weak D match, TRBD1 (7 bases). The germline gives CDR1 LGHNT, CDR2 FRNRAP. The CDR3 totals 14 residues. CDR3 in DNA: TGTGCTAGTGGGTTGGGGGGACAGTACAATGAGCAGTTCTTC. Translating it yields CASGLGGQYNEQFF.